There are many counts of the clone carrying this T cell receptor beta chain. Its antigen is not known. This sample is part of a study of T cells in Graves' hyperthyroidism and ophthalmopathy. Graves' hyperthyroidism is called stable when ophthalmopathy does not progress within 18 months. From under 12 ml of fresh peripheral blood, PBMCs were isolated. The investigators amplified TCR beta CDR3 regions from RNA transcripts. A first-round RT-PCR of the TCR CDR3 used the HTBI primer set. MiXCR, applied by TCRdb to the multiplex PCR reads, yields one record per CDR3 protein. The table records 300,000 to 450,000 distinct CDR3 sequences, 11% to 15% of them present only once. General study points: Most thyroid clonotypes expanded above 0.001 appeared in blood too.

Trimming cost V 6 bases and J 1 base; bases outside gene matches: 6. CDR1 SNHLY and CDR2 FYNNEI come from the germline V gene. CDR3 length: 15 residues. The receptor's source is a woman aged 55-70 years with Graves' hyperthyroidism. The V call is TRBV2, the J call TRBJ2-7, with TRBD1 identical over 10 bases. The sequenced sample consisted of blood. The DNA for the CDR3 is TGTGCCAGCAGAGCGGACAGGGGGAGATCCTACGAGCAGTACTTC. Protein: CASRADRGRSYEQYF.